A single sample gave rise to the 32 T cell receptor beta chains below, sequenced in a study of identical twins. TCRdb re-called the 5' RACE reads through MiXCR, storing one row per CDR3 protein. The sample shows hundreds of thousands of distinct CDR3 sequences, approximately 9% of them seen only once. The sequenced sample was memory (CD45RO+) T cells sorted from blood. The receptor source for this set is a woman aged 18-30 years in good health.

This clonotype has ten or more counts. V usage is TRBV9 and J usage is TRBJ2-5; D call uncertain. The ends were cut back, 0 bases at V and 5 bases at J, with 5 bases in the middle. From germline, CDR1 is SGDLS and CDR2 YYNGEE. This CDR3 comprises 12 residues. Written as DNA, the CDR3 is TGTGCCAGCAGCGTAGAAGGGGAGACCCAGTACTTC. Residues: CASSVEGETQYF.

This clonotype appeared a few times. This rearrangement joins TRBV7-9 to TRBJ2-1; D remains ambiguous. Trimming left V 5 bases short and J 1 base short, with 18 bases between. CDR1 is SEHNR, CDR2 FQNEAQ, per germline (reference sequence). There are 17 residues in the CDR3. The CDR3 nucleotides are TGTGCCAGCAGCCTCTTCATAATGATCGGGTCCTACAATGAGCAGTTCTTC. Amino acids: CASSLFIMIGSYNEQFF.

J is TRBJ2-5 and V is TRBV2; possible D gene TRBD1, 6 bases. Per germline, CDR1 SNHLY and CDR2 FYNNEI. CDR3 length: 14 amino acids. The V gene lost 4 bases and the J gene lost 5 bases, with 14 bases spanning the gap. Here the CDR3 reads CASSAEGVRETQYF. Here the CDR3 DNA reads TGTGCCAGCAGTGCTGAGGGGGTTAGGGAGACCCAGTACTTC.

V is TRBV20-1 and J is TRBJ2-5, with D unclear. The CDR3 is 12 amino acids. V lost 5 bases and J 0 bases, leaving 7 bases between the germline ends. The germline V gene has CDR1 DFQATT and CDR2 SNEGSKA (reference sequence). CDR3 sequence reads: CSADPDQETQYF. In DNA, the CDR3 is TGCAGTGCTGACCCAGACCAAGAGACCCAGTACTTC.

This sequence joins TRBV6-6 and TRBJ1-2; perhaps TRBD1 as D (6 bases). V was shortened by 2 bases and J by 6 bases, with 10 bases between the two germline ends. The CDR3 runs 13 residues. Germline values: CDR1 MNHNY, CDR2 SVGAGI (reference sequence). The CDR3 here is CASSYNRADGYTF. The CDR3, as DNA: TGTGCCAGCAGTTACAACAGGGCGGATGGCTACACCTTC.

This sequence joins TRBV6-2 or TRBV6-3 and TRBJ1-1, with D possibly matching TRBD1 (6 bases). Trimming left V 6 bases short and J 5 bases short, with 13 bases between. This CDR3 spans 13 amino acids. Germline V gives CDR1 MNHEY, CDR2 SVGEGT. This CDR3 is CASSTGRRTEAFF. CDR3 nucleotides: TGTGCCAGCAGCACAGGGCGAAGGACTGAAGCTTTCTTT.

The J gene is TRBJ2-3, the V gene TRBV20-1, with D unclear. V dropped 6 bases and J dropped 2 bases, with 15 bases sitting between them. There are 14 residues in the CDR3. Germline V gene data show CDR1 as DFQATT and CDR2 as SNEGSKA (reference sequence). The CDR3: CSAPRSGNTDTQYF. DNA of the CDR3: TGCAGTGCCCCTCGCAGTGGAAACACAGATACGCAGTATTTT.

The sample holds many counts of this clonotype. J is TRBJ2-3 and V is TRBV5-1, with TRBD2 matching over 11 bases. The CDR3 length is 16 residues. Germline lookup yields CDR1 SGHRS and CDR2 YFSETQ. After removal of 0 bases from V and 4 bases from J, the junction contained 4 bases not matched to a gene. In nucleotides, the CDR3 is TGCGCCAGCAGCTTGGCGGGGACTAGCGGTTCAGATACGCAGTATTTT. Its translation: CASSLAGTSGSDTQYF.

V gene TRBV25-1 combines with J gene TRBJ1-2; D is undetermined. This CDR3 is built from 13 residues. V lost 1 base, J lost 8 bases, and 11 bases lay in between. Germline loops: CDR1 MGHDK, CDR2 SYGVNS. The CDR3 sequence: CASSELNRRGYTF. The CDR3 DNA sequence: TGTGCCAGCAGTGAATTGAACAGACGAGGCTACACCTTC.

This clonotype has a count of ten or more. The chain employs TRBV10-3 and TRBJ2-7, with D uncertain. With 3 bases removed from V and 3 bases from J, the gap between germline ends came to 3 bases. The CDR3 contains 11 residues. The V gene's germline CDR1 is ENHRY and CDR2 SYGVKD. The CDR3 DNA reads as TGTGCCATCAGTGATAACTACGAGCAGTACTTC. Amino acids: CAISDNYEQYF.

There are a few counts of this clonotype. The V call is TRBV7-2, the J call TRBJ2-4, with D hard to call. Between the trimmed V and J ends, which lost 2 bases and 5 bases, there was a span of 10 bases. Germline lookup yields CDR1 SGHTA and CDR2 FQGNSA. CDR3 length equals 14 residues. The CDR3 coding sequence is TGTGCCAGCAGCTTATCGTCATGGGAAAACATTCAGTACTTC. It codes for CASSLSSWENIQYF.

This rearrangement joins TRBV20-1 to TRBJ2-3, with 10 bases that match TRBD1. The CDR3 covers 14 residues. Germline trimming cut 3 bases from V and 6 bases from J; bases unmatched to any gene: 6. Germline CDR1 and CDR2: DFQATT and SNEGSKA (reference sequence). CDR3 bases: TGCAGTGCTAGCGGGACAGGGGATTTGGATACGCAGTATTTT. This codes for CSASGTGDLDTQYF.

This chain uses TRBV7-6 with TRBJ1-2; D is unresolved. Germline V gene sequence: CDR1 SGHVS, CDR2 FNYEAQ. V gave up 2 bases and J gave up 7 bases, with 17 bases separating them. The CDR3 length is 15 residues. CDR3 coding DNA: TGTGCCAGCAGCTTAACCCCCTCAGGAGCTCTTGGCTACACCTTC. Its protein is CASSLTPSGALGYTF.

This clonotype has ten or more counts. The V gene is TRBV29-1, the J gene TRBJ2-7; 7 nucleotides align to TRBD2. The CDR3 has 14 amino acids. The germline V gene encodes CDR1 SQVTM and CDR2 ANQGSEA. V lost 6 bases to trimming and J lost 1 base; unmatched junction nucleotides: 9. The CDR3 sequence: CSVGRTIPSYEQYF. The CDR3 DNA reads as TGCAGCGTCGGGAGGACTATCCCATCCTACGAGCAGTACTTC.

The CDR3 protein is CASGVRVLGEKLFF. In nucleotides, the CDR3 is TGTGCTAGTGGTGTAAGGGTCCTCGGTGAAAAACTGTTTTTT. V is TRBV12-5 and J is TRBJ1-4, with D hard to call. CDR3 length: 14 amino acids. CDR1 and CDR2 from the germline V gene are LGHNT and FRNRAP. Trimming removed 5 bases at V and 7 bases at J, with 14 bases between.

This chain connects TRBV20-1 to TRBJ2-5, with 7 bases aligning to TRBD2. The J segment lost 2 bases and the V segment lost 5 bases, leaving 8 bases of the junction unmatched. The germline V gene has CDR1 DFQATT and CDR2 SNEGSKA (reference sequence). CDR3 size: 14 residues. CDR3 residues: CSARELARQETQYF. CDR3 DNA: TGCAGTGCTCGGGAACTAGCGAGACAAGAGACCCAGTACTTC.

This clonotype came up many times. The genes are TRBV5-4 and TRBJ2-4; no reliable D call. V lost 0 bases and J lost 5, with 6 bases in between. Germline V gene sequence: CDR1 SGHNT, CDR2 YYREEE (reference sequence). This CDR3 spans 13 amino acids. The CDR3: CASSLGEENIQYF. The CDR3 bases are TGTGCCAGCAGCTTGGGAGAGGAAAACATTCAGTACTTC.

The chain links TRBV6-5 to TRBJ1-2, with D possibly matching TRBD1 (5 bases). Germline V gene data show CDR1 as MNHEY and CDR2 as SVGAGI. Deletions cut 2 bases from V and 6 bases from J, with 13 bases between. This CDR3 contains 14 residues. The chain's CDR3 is CASSYGGVVDGYTF. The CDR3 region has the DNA TGTGCCAGCAGTTACGGGGGAGTGGTGGATGGCTACACCTTC.

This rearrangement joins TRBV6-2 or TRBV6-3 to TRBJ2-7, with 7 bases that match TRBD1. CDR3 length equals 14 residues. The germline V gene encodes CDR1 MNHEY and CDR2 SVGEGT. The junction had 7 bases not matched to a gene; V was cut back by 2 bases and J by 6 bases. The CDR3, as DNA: TGTGCCAGCAGTTACCGGACAGGCCCTCGCGAGCAGTACTTC. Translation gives CASSYRTGPREQYF.

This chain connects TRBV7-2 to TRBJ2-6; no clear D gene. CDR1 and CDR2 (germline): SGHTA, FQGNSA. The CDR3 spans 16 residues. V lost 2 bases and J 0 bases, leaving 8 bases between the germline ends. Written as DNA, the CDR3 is TGTGCCAGCAGCTTAACGCAGGCCTCTGGGGCCAACGTCCTGACTTTC. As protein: CASSLTQASGANVLTF.

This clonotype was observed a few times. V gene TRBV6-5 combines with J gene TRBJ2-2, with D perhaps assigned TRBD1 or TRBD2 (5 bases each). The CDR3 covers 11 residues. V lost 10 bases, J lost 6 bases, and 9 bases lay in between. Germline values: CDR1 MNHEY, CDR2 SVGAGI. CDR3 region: CAIRGAGELFF. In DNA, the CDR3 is TGTGCCATCAGAGGGGCCGGGGAGCTGTTTTTT.

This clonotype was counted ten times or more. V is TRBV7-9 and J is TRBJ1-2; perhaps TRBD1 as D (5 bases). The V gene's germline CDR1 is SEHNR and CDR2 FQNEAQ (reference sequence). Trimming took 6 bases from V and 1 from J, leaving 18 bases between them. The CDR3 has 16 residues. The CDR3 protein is CASRPLDNSINYGYTF. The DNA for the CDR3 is TGTGCCAGCAGGCCGTTGGACAACTCCATTAACTATGGCTACACCTTC. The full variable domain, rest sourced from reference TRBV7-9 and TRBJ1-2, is DTGVSQNPRHKITKRGQNVTFRCDPISEHNRLYWYRQTLGQGPEFLTYFQNEAQLEKSRLLSDRFSAERPKGSFSTLEIQRTEQGDSAMYLCASRPLDNSINYGYTFGSGTRLTVV.

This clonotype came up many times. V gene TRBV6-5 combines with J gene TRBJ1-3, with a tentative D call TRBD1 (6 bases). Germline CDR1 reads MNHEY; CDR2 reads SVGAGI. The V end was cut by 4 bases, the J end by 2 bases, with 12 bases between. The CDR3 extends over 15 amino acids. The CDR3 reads CASSFTTGPGNTIYF. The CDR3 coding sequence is TGTGCCAGCAGTTTTACAACAGGGCCTGGAAACACCATATATTTT.

CDR3 nucleotide sequence: TGCGCCAGCAGCTTGTTGACTAGCGGGGACCCCAGCTCCTACAATGAGCAGTTCTTC. This gives the protein CASSLLTSGDPSSYNEQFF. This sequence joins TRBV5-1 and TRBJ2-1; 11 bases match TRBD2. With V trimmed by 1 base and J by 0 bases, 9 bases remained unmatched. Germline CDR1 SGHRS, CDR2 YFSETQ. This CDR3 contains 19 residues.

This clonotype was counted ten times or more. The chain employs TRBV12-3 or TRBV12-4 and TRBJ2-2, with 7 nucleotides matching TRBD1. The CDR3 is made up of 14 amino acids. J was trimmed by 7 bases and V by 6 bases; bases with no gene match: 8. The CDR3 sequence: CASSPTGSNGELFF. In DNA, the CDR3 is TGTGCCAGCAGCCCGACAGGGTCAAACGGGGAGCTGTTTTTT.

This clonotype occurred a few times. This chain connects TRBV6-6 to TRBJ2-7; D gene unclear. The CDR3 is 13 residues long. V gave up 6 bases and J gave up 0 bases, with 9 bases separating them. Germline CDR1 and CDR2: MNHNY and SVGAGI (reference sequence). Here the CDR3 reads CASRGLDSYEQYF. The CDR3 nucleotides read TGTGCCAGCAGAGGGCTGGACTCCTACGAGCAGTACTTC.

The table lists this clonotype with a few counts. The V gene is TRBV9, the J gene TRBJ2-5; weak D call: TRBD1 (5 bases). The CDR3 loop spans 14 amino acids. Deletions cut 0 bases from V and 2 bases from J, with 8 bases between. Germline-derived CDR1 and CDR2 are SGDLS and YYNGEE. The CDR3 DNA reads TGTGCCAGCAGCGTAGACCAGGGACAAGAGACCCAGTACTTC. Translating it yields CASSVDQGQETQYF.

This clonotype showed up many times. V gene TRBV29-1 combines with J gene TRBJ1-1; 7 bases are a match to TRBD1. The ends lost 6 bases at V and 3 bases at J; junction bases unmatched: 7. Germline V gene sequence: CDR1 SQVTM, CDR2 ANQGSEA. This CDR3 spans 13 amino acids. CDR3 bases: TGCAGCGTCCGAAGACAGGGCCACACTGAAGCTTTCTTT. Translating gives CSVRRQGHTEAFF.

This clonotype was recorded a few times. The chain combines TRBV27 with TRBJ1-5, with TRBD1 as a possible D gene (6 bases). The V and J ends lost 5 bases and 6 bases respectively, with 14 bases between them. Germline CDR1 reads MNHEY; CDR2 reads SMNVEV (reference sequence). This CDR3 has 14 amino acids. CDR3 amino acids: CASSRNRDLQPQHF. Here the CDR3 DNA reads TGTGCCAGCAGTCGAAACAGGGACCTTCAGCCCCAGCATTTT.

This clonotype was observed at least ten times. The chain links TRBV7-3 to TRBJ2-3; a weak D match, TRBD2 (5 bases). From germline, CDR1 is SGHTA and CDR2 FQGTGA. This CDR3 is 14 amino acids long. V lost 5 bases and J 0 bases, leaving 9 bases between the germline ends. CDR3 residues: CASSATGSTDTQYF. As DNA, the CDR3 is TGTGCCAGCAGCGCGACGGGGAGCACAGATACGCAGTATTTT.

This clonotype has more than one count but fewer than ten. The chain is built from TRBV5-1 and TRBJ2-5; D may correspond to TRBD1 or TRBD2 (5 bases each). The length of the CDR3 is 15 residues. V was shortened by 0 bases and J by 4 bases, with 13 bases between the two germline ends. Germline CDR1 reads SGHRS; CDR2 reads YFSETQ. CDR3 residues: CASSLAGALGETQYF. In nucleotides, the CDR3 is TGCGCCAGCAGCTTGGCCGGGGCACTCGGAGAGACCCAGTACTTC.

CDR3 in amino acids: CSARRSGGGLGEQFF. CDR3 coding DNA: TGCAGTGCTAGACGTAGCGGGGGGGGACTGGGTGAGCAGTTCTTC. The chain is built from TRBV20-1 and TRBJ2-1; the match to TRBD2 covers 11 bases. Trimming at V came to 2 bases and at J to 9 bases, leaving 9 bases not matched to a gene. This CDR3 has 15 amino acids. Germline-derived CDR1 and CDR2 are DFQATT and SNEGSKA (reference sequence).